The following is a T cell receptor (beta chain) sequence with its context. The target antigen is unknown. The germline gives CDR1 MNHEY, CDR2 SMNVEV (reference sequence). Trimming left V 4 bases short and J 0 bases short, with 9 bases between. This CDR3 has 15 amino acids. In the sorted-subset replicate PCRs, 200 ng DNA, tens of thousands of T cell genomes, was used. Sequenced by immunoSEQ multiplex PCR; TCRdb stores in-frame clones only, minus some. The sample lists hundreds of thousands of clones, roughly 70% occurring once. These data are taken from a study of shared clonotypes between healthy human individuals. Study-wide findings and caveats: In a few donors, 4.5% to 5.5% of naive CD4 clonotypes appeared in common. Represented diversity, genetic and exposure-history alike, was limited by few donors. Non-shared clonotypes had lower generation probabilities than clonotypes shared by all four sorted-subset donors.

The specimen was memory CD4+ T cells sorted from blood. The sample's subset: CD45RA-negative fraction. The J gene is TRBJ1-4, the V gene TRBV27; D not resolved. The receptor was isolated from a woman in her 30s in good health. The CDR3 DNA follows: TGTGCCAGCAGTTCCAGACACGCAACTAATGAAAAACTGTTTTTT. As protein: CASSSRHATNEKLFF.